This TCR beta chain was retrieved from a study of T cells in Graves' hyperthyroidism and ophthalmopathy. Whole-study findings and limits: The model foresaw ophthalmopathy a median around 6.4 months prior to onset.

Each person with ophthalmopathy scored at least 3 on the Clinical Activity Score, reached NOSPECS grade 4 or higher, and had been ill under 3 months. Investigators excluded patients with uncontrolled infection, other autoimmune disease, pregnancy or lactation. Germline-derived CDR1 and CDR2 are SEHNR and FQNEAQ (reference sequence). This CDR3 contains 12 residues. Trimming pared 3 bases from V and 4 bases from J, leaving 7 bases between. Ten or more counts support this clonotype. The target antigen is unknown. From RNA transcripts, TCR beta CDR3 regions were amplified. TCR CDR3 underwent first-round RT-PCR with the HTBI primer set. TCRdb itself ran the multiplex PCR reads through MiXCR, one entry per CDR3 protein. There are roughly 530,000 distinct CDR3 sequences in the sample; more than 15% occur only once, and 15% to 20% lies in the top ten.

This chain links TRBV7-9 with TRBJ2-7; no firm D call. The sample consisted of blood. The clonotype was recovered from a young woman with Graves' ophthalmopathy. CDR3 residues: CASSFGRYEQYF. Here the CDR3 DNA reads TGTGCCAGCAGCTTCGGACGGTACGAGCAGTACTTC.